This TCR beta chain was profiled in a study of T cells after yellow fever vaccination. Study summary: Preparation of fractions with low cell numbers was performed using SMART-Seq v4 Ultra Low Input. Regarding the study as a whole: At around 95% for CD4 and 88% for CD8, most primary-vaccination clones showed up again after the booster. Secondary responses were weaker yet peaked faster, day 5 versus 15. Researchers cautioned that FACS-sorted repertoires could harbor abundant clonotypes contaminating from the bulk population.

The germline V gene encodes CDR1 SGHRS and CDR2 YFSETQ. CDR3 length: 13 residues. The V end lost 4 bases, the J end lost 4 bases, and 9 bases lay between the germline ends. A few counts support this clonotype. The antigen is not known. TCRdb passed the 5' RACE reads through MiXCR, listing each CDR3 protein once. This table has 500,000 to 700,000 distinct CDR3 sequences, roughly 21% appearing once. This chain connects TRBV5-1 to TRBJ2-1; D may correspond to TRBD1 or TRBD2 (5 bases each). The sequence came from a man aged 30 to 39 who received the YFV17D yellow fever vaccine. Sample: PBMCs, taken 15 days after the yellow fever booster vaccination. DNA for the CDR3: TGCGCCAGCAGCACGGGGCAATACAATGAGCAGTTCTTC. Translating gives CASSTGQYNEQFF.